The clone carrying this T cell receptor beta chain was recorded a few times. The antigen is unknown. The data were taken from a study of naive and memory T cell subsets. Whole-study findings and limits: Possibly reflecting memory cells re-expressing CD45RA, a few larger clonotypes occurred in naive repertoires, especially CD8.

Both TRBC1 and TRBC2 were covered by a beta constant-region primer of two equimolar oligonucleotides. The ligated cDNA underwent four PCR rounds using SP2 and nested alpha and beta constant-region primers. TCRdb called the UMI-ligation and nested PCR reads again in MiXCR, with one record for every CDR3 protein. The table lists roughly 140,000 distinct CDR3 sequences, 15% to 25% of them singletons. This receptor was identified in a human donor in good health. What was sequenced was naive CD8+ T cells from blood.

The CDR3 sequence is CASSQELEGEQFF. For the CDR3, the DNA is TGTGCCAGCAGCCAAGAACTAGAAGGTGAGCAGTTCTTC. The chain has TRBV3-1 and TRBJ2-1, with D perhaps TRBD2 (5 bases). In germline, CDR1 is LGHDT, CDR2 YNNKEL (reference sequence). V lost 0 bases, J lost 9 bases, and 9 bases lay in between. This CDR3 region has 13 residues.